A single sample gave rise to the 22 T cell receptor beta chains below, sequenced in a study of T cell responses to AZD1222 COVID-19 vaccine. This table comes from immunoSEQ multiplex PCR, and its TCRdb copy is limited to in-frame clones, with some not included. Here the sample spans roughly 130,000 clones, around 93% being singletons. Sequences were derived from peripheral blood, sampled on day 0 of AZD1222 vaccination. These TCRs come from an adult in good health.

The chain combines TRBV24-1 with TRBJ1-1; D unclear. Trimming stripped 7 bases from V and 3 bases from J, with 14 bases between. Germline V gene lookup returns CDR1 KGHDR and CDR2 SFDVKD. The CDR3 contains 14 residues. The CDR3, as DNA: TGTGCCACCAGGGACGATTCGTGGGACACTGAAGCTTTCTTT. This codes for CATRDDSWDTEAFF.

The chain uses TRBV10-3 and TRBJ2-2; D gene unclear. V was pared by 0 bases and J by 0 bases, with 8 bases between. The germline V gene encodes CDR1 ENHRY and CDR2 SYGVKD. This CDR3 region has 16 residues. Here the CDR3 DNA reads TGTGCCATCAGTGAGTCCGGCTCCTCGAACACCGGGGAGCTGTTTTTT. Translation: CAISESGSSNTGELFF.

This clone is a singleton in its sample. V and J are TRBV6-4 and TRBJ2-1, with 11 bases fitting TRBD2. With V trimmed by 2 bases and J by 4 bases, 1 base remained unmatched. The V gene's germline CDR1 is MRHNA and CDR2 SNTAGT. The CDR3 runs to 15 residues. The CDR3 sequence: CASSDTSGGYNEQFF. CDR3 bases: TGTGCCAGCAGTGACACTAGCGGGGGTTACAATGAGCAGTTCTTC.

CDR3 sequence: CASSLEGKPADTQYF. The DNA of the CDR3 is TGTGCCAGCAGCTTAGAGGGCAAGCCTGCAGATACGCAGTATTTT. The chain joins TRBV7-9 to TRBJ2-3; the D is unclear. V was shortened by 1 base and J by 4 bases, with 12 bases between the two germline ends. The germline CDR1 and CDR2 sequences are SEHNR and FQNEAQ (reference sequence). CDR3 size: 15 residues. Using reference TRBV7-9 and TRBJ2-3 for the parts outside the CDR3, the full variable domain is DTGVSQNPRHKITKRGQNVTFRCDPISEHNRLYWYRQTLGQGPEFLTYFQNEAQLEKSRLLSDRFSAERPKGSFSTLEIQRTEQGDSAMYLCASSLEGKPADTQYFGPGTRLTVL.

This clone has just a few counts. The chain's CDR3 is CASSVVSSGGVNEQFF. For the CDR3, the DNA is TGTGCCAGCAGCGTCGTCTCTAGCGGGGGAGTCAATGAGCAGTTCTTC. This chain connects TRBV9 to TRBJ2-1, with 10 bases fitting TRBD2. Per the germline V gene, CDR1 is SGDLS and CDR2 is YYNGEE. The CDR3 contains 16 residues. V lost 2 bases, J lost 6 bases, and 8 bases stayed unmatched.

The chain combines TRBV7-9 with TRBJ2-1; D call uncertain. CDR1 and CDR2 (germline): SEHNR, FQNEAQ (reference sequence). CDR3 length: 15 residues. V shed 0 bases and J shed 8 bases, with 14 bases lying between them. CDR3 DNA sequence: TGTGCCAGCAGCTTAGCGCGCGAGAATCAGGATGAGCAGTTCTTC. Protein product: CASSLARENQDEQFF. The variable domain in full, completed from reference TRBV7-9 and TRBJ2-1, reads DTGVSQNPRHKITKRGQNVTFRCDPISEHNRLYWYRQTLGQGPEFLTYFQNEAQLEKSRLLSDRFSAERPKGSFSTLEIQRTEQGDSAMYLCASSLARENQDEQFFGPGTRLTVL.

V gene TRBV24-1 combines with J gene TRBJ1-5; D might be TRBD1 (6 bases). V was shortened by 11 bases and J by 4 bases, with 23 bases between the two germline ends. CDR3 size: 16 residues. Germline lookup yields CDR1 KGHDR and CDR2 SFDVKD. CDR3 in amino acids: CASQGSLRQANQPQHF. CDR3 nucleotide sequence: TGTGCCAGCCAGGGCTCCCTTAGACAGGCAAATCAGCCCCAGCATTTT.

The genes are TRBV7-9 and TRBJ2-5, with D tentatively TRBD2 (5 bases). Germline CDR1 is SEHNR and CDR2 is FQNEAQ (reference sequence). V was shortened by 5 bases and J by 5 bases, with 18 bases between the two germline ends. The CDR3 has 15 residues. CDR3 coding DNA: TGTGCCAGCAGCCCCTTTTTGAACAGAGGGGAGACCCAGTACTTC. This sequence encodes CASSPFLNRGETQYF.

The chain combines TRBV6-5 with TRBJ2-6; the D gene could be TRBD1 or TRBD2 (6 bases each). V was trimmed by 11 bases and J by 4 bases, leaving 15 bases between them. Germline V gene lookup returns CDR1 MNHEY and CDR2 SVGAGI. The CDR3 is 14 residues long. The CDR3 DNA reads as TGTGCCGTCGAAACGGGGGCCGGGGCCAACGTCCTGACTTTC. Translating it yields CAVETGAGANVLTF.

This CDR3 is CASSNRLAGDFSSDTQYF. Written as DNA, the CDR3 is TGTGCCAGCAGCAATCGACTAGCGGGAGATTTTTCTAGTGATACGCAGTATTTT. This chain links TRBV21-1 with TRBJ2-3; the tabulated D call, TRBD2, remains unverified against the DNA. TRBV21-1 is termed a pseudogene. The CDR3 consists of 18 residues.

CDR3 sequence: CASSPGRIATNEKLFF. The CDR3 DNA reads TGTGCCAGCAGTCCGGGACGGATTGCAACTAATGAAAAACTGTTTTTT. The V gene is TRBV27, the J gene TRBJ1-4; D may be TRBD1 (5 bases). There are 16 residues in the CDR3. Between the trimmed V and J ends, which lost 5 bases and 0 bases, there was a span of 13 bases. CDR1 and CDR2 (germline): MNHEY, SMNVEV (reference sequence). Full variable domain (rest looked up from reference TRBV27 and TRBJ1-4): EAQVTQNPRYLITVTGKKLTVTCSQNMNHEYMSWYRQDPGLGLRQIYYSMNVEVTDKGDVPEGYKVSRKEKRNFPLILESPSPNQTSLYFCASSPGRIATNEKLFFGSGTQLSVL.

This chain joins TRBV7-8 and TRBJ1-1; no clear D. Per the germline V gene, CDR1 is SGHVS and CDR2 is FQNEAQ. Trimming removed 8 bases at V and 3 bases at J, with 10 bases between. This CDR3 contains 12 residues. CDR3 DNA: TGTGCCAGCTGTGGGAGCCACACTGAAGCTTTCTTT. Its translation: CASCGSHTEAFF.

CDR3 protein: CASSSGPWENNEQFF. The CDR3, as DNA: TGTGCCAGCAGCTCAGGGCCTTGGGAAAACAATGAGCAGTTCTTC. The chain recombines TRBV11-3 with TRBJ2-1; D possibly corresponds to TRBD1 (5 bases). V shed 4 bases and J shed 5 bases, with 15 bases lying between them. Germline V gene sequence: CDR1 SGHNT, CDR2 YENEEA. CDR3 length: 15 residues. The whole variable domain, filled in from reference TRBV11-3 and TRBJ2-1, reads EAGVVQSPRYKIIEKKQPVAFWCNPISGHNTLYWYLQNLGQGPELLIRYENEEAVDDSQLPKDRFSAERLKGVDSTLKIQPAELGDSAVYLCASSSGPWENNEQFFGPGTRLTVL.

This clone was seen a single time. In nucleotides, the CDR3 is TGTGCCAGCAGTTTATGGGACGCCCAAGAGACCCAGTACTTC. This sequence encodes CASSLWDAQETQYF. V is TRBV28 and J is TRBJ2-5; no firm D call. Germline V gene sequence: CDR1 MDHEN, CDR2 SYDVKM. Trimming left V 0 bases short and J 1 base short, with 6 bases between. The CDR3 consists of 14 residues.

The J gene is TRBJ2-1, the V gene TRBV11-3, with 9 bases fitting TRBD1. CDR1 is SGHNT, CDR2 YENEEA, per germline. Germline trimming cut 1 base from V and 6 bases from J; bases unmatched to any gene: 4. There are 15 residues in the CDR3. The CDR3 is CASSLGRTGVNEQFF. The CDR3 region has the DNA TGTGCCAGCAGCTTAGGTAGGACAGGGGTCAATGAGCAGTTCTTC.

The chain carries TRBV7-3 and TRBJ2-1, with a weak D call TRBD2 (6 bases). Trimming removed 4 bases at V and 12 bases at J, with 16 bases between. This CDR3 is built from 13 residues. Germline V gene data show CDR1 as SGHTA and CDR2 as FQGTGA. CDR3: CASSSILAGLQFF. For the CDR3, the DNA is TGTGCCAGCAGCTCCATTTTGGCGGGGCTGCAGTTCTTC.

J is TRBJ2-1 and V is TRBV21-1. TRBV21-1 is flagged as a pseudogene. This CDR3 contains 11 residues. The CDR3 bases are TGTGCCAGCAGCCCCCCCAATGAGCAGTTCTTC. Protein sequence: CASSPPNEQFF.

The J gene is TRBJ2-2, the V gene TRBV15; 14 bases are shared with TRBD2. J lost 6 bases, V lost 3 bases, and 3 bases had no gene match. Germline lookup yields CDR1 LNHNV and CDR2 YYDKDF (reference sequence). The CDR3 runs to 16 residues. CDR3 DNA: TGTGCCACCAGCAGCGGGACTAGCGGGGGTGCCGGGGAGCTGTTTTTT. Translated, it gives CATSSGTSGGAGELFF.

The V gene is TRBV12-3 or TRBV12-4, the J gene TRBJ2-7; a weak D match, TRBD1 (5 bases). V gave up 3 bases and J gave up 4 bases, with 10 bases separating them. CDR3 length: 13 residues. CDR3 amino acids: CASSLRKGYEQYF. The CDR3 DNA sequence: TGTGCCAGCAGTTTGAGAAAGGGGTACGAGCAGTACTTC.

The chain uses TRBV28 and TRBJ2-7; TRBD1 is a possible D gene (6 bases). The germline V gene encodes CDR1 MDHEN and CDR2 SYDVKM. Trimming removed 9 bases from V and 2 bases from J, with 14 bases in between. The CDR3 has 13 amino acids. The CDR3 DNA is TGTGCCAGTAGACAGGCAAACCCCTACGAGCAGTACTTC. This codes for CASRQANPYEQYF. Full variable domain (remainder filled in from reference TRBV28 and TRBJ2-7): DVKVTQSSRYLVKRTGEKVFLECVQDMDHENMFWYRQDPGLGLRLIYFSYDVKMKEKGDIPEGYSVSREKKERFSLILESASTNQTSMYLCASRQANPYEQYFGPGTRLTVT.

V usage is TRBV5-1 and J usage is TRBJ1-2; maybe TRBD1 (5 bases). CDR3 length: 13 amino acids. Germline V gives CDR1 SGHRS, CDR2 YFSETQ. Trimming cost V 3 bases and J 8 bases, with 14 bases left between them. CDR3 sequence reads: CASSWGGYWGYTF. For the CDR3, the DNA is TGCGCCAGCAGCTGGGGCGGCTATTGGGGCTACACCTTC.

The chain links TRBV7-9 to TRBJ2-7; the D gene is possibly TRBD2 (6 bases). This CDR3 comprises 13 residues. Trimming took 4 bases from V and 2 from J, leaving 9 bases between them. Germline-derived CDR1 and CDR2 are SEHNR and FQNEAQ (reference sequence). In nucleotides, the CDR3 is TGTGCCAGCAGCTACGGCGGGGCCTACGAGCAGTACTTC. Protein: CASSYGGAYEQYF.